These 18 T cell receptor beta chains were sequenced from one sample in a study of T cell repertoires in cytomegalovirus infection (dated by TCRdb to between 2018 and 2020). The sample was run on an Illumina HiSeq 1500. TCRdb handled the public reads itself, with Q25 trimming in fastp and clone calling in MiXCR, and kept productive beta chains. Entries are consolidated by CDR3 protein sequence, retaining the most common genes and DNA. The sample records some 150,000 distinct CDR3 sequences, around 20% of which are singletons. About 10% of the sample is in the top ten clones. The specimen was PBMCs. The receptor set was obtained from a human donor in good health (CMV status not recorded). Some clones in this sample may be carry-over from other donors' samples.

The chain combines TRBV29-1 with TRBJ1-1; D is possibly TRBD1 (5 bases). Germline values: CDR1 SQVTM, CDR2 ANQGSEA. The CDR3 is made up of 13 amino acids. V was pared by 3 bases and J by 1 base, with 9 bases between. The CDR3 here is CSVDRAKNTEAFF. In DNA form, the CDR3 reads TGCAGCGTTGACAGGGCCAAGAACACTGAAGCTTTCTTT. Full variable domain (outside the CDR3, taken from reference TRBV29-1 and TRBJ1-1): SAVISQKPSRDICQRGTSLTIQCQVDSQVTMMFWYRQQPGQSLTLIATANQGSEATYESGFVIDKFPISRPNLTFSTLTVSNMSPEDSSIYLCSVDRAKNTEAFFGQGTRLTVV.

This clonotype was observed a few times. V gene TRBV20-1 combines with J gene TRBJ1-5; 9 nucleotides line up with TRBD1. Germline V gene sequence: CDR1 DFQATT, CDR2 SNEGSKA (reference sequence). The V and J ends lost 7 bases and 8 bases, in that order; junction bases with no gene match: 15. The CDR3 loop spans 15 amino acids. CDR3 bases: TGCAGTGGAGGGACAGGGACCGGATGGAGGAAGCCCCAGCATTTT. Translation gives CSGGTGTGWRKPQHF.

This chain uses TRBV7-9 with TRBJ1-3, with 11 bases fitting TRBD1. This CDR3 region has 16 residues. CDR1 is SEHNR and CDR2 is FQNEAQ in the germline V gene (reference sequence). Germline trimming cut 3 bases from V and 0 bases from J; bases unmatched to any gene: 1. The CDR3 loop is CASSFGTGGSGNTIYF. The CDR3 DNA reads as TGTGCCAGCAGCTTCGGGACAGGGGGCTCTGGAAACACCATATATTTT.

The genes are TRBV20-1 and TRBJ1-4; 8 nucleotides match TRBD1. The germline V gene has CDR1 DFQATT and CDR2 SNEGSKA (reference sequence). The CDR3 sequence is 15 residues long. V trimming: 6 bases; J trimming: 4 bases; junction bases outside the gene matches: 10. This chain's CDR3 is CSAPGRTGLNEKLFF. The DNA for the CDR3 is TGCAGTGCCCCCGGCCGGACAGGGCTTAATGAAAAACTGTTTTTT.

The V and J genes are TRBV28 and TRBJ2-7; D possibly corresponds to TRBD1 (5 bases). Germline V gives CDR1 MDHEN, CDR2 SYDVKM. Trimming stripped 3 bases from V and 0 bases from J, with 9 bases between. The CDR3 sequence is 14 residues long. The CDR3 spells CASSFVTASYEQYF. Here the CDR3 DNA reads TGTGCCAGCAGTTTCGTGACAGCCTCCTACGAGCAGTACTTC. Drawing the rest from reference TRBV28 and TRBJ2-7, the complete variable domain is DVKVTQSSRYLVKRTGEKVFLECVQDMDHENMFWYRQDPGLGLRLIYFSYDVKMKEKGDIPEGYSVSREKKERFSLILESASTNQTSMYLCASSFVTASYEQYFGPGTRLTVT.

This chain links TRBV10-3 with TRBJ1-5, with D perhaps matching TRBD1 (5 bases). Germline CDR1 ENHRY, CDR2 SYGVKD. This CDR3 region has 16 residues. V gave up 1 base and J gave up 2 bases, with 12 bases separating them. The chain's CDR3 is CAISEFGAGGNQPQHF. DNA of the CDR3: TGTGCCATCAGTGAGTTCGGGGCCGGGGGCAATCAGCCCCAGCATTTT.

On this clonotype itself: A much larger clone lies a single base off, so this may be a read error. This chain links TRBV7-2 with TRBJ2-2; D perhaps matches TRBD2 (6 bases). Germline loops: CDR1 SGHTA, CDR2 FQGNSA. This CDR3 is 14 amino acids long. In DNA form, the CDR3 reads TGTGCCAACAGCCTTAGCGGCGGCACCGGGGAGCTGTTTTTT. It is translated as CANSLSGGTGELFF. Full variable domain (outside the CDR3, taken from reference TRBV7-2 and TRBJ2-2): GAGVSQSPSNKVTEKGKDVELRCDPISGHTALYWYRQSLGQGLEFLIYFQGNSAPDKSGLPSDRFSAERTGGSVSTLTIQRTQQEDSAVYLCANSLSGGTGELFFGEGSRLTVL.

The chain joins TRBV2 to TRBJ2-1, with D unresolved. CDR3 length: 12 amino acids. The germline V gene encodes CDR1 SNHLY and CDR2 FYNNEI. Trimming pared 7 bases from V and 7 bases from J, leaving 11 bases between. DNA of the CDR3: TGTGCCAGCACTGACAACGGGAATGAGCAGTTCTTC. This gives the protein CASTDNGNEQFF.

The gene calls are TRBV28 and TRBJ1-2, with D perhaps matching TRBD1 (5 bases). V shed 2 bases and J shed 7 bases, with 8 bases lying between them. The CDR3 runs to 12 residues. Germline CDR1 is MDHEN and CDR2 is SYDVKM. The CDR3 coding sequence is TGTGCCAGCAGTTTAAGGGGTTCTGGCTACACCTTC. Protein sequence: CASSLRGSGYTF.

This clonotype was seen a handful of times. The V and J genes are TRBV2 and TRBJ1-5; D not resolved. This CDR3 region has 16 residues. Germline V gene data show CDR1 as SNHLY and CDR2 as FYNNEI. Trimming removed 3 bases from V and 2 bases from J, with 14 bases in between. The CDR3 region has the DNA TGTGCCAGCAGTGAGAATTCGGTTTTTGGCAATCAGCCCCAGCATTTT. This translates into CASSENSVFGNQPQHF.

A word on this clonotype: Lacking the conserved final phenylalanine or tryptophan, this CDR3 likely reflects a read error. The rearrangement uses TRBV9 and TRBJ2-1; 13 bases map to TRBD2. CDR1 is SGDLS and CDR2 is YYNGEE in the germline V gene. J gave up 6 bases and V 3 bases, and 15 bases lay outside the gene matches. This CDR3 region has 19 residues. CDR3 amino acids: CASSARLAGGGSSINEQFV. The CDR3 region has the DNA TGTGCCAGCAGCGCTAGACTAGCGGGAGGAGGTTCCTCGATCAATGAGCAGTTCGTC.

In this sample, this clonotype turned up many times. CDR3 amino acids: CASSLGLAQNNEQFF. The CDR3 region has the DNA TGTGCCAGCAGCCTTGGACTAGCGCAAAACAATGAGCAGTTCTTC. This chain joins TRBV28 and TRBJ2-1; 9 nucleotides align to TRBD2. Germline CDR1 and CDR2: MDHEN and SYDVKM. The CDR3 is 15 amino acids. The ends lost 6 bases at V and 5 bases at J; junction bases unmatched: 8.

The chain uses TRBV19 and TRBJ1-1, with 7 bases matching TRBD1. V trimming: 7 bases; J trimming: 1 base; junction bases outside the gene matches: 6. CDR1 LNHDA and CDR2 SQIVND come from the germline V gene (reference sequence). The CDR3 has 14 residues. CDR3 in amino acids: CASNHRGPNTEAFF. The CDR3 nucleotides are TGTGCCAGTAACCACAGGGGCCCGAACACTGAAGCTTTCTTT.

This clonotype has a count of ten or more. CDR3 nucleotides: TGTGCCAGCAGCCCCCACGGACGCGAGCAGTACTTC. Its protein product is CASSPHGREQYF. The gene calls are TRBV7-2 and TRBJ2-7; D is uncertain. The CDR3 spans 12 residues. V was pared by 5 bases and J by 6 bases, with 11 bases between. Germline CDR1 reads SGHTA; CDR2 reads FQGNSA.

The sample holds a few counts of this clonotype. This chain joins TRBV11-2 and TRBJ2-5; possible D gene TRBD1, 6 bases. This CDR3 spans 15 amino acids. The germline V and J ends were trimmed by 0 bases and 3 bases, with 11 bases remaining between them. Germline assignment: CDR1 SGHAT and CDR2 FQNNGV. The CDR3 here is CASSLEGGVEETQYF. CDR3 coding DNA: TGTGCCAGCAGCTTAGAAGGGGGAGTGGAAGAGACCCAGTACTTC. The full variable domain, in which reference TRBV11-2 and TRBJ2-5 provide the parts outside the CDR3, is EAGVAQSPRYKIIEKRQSVAFWCNPISGHATLYWYQQILGQGPKLLIQFQNNGVVDDSQLPKDRFSAERLKGVDSTLKIQPAKLEDSAVYLCASSLEGGVEETQYFGPGTRLLVL.

This chain connects TRBV28 to TRBJ2-1; 12 bases line up with TRBD1. V shed 8 bases and J 1 base; nucleotides not matched to a gene: 12. The CDR3 spans 18 residues. Germline V gene data show CDR1 as MDHEN and CDR2 as SYDVKM. CDR3 nucleotide sequence: TGTGCCAGCCGGGGACAGGGGGCGTCAAGGGGATCCTACAATGAGCAGTTCTTC. Protein: CASRGQGASRGSYNEQFF.

The J gene is TRBJ1-2, the V gene TRBV7-2; D perhaps matches TRBD1 (5 bases). Germline assignment: CDR1 SGHTA and CDR2 FQGNSA. The CDR3 consists of 15 residues. V gave up 1 base and J gave up 8 bases, with 17 bases separating them. The CDR3 nucleotides are TGTGCCAGCAGCTTAGGGCAGGAGGGGAGAGCAGGCTACACCTTC. This sequence encodes CASSLGQEGRAGYTF.

The chain is built from TRBV20-1 and TRBJ1-1; D not certain. Germline V lookup: CDR1 DFQATT, CDR2 SNEGSKA (reference sequence). The CDR3 loop spans 12 amino acids. V lost 3 bases to trimming and J lost 0 bases, with 5 bases between them. In nucleotides, the CDR3 is TGCAGTGCTAGTGAGGTGAACACTGAAGCTTTCTTT. Protein sequence: CSASEVNTEAFF.